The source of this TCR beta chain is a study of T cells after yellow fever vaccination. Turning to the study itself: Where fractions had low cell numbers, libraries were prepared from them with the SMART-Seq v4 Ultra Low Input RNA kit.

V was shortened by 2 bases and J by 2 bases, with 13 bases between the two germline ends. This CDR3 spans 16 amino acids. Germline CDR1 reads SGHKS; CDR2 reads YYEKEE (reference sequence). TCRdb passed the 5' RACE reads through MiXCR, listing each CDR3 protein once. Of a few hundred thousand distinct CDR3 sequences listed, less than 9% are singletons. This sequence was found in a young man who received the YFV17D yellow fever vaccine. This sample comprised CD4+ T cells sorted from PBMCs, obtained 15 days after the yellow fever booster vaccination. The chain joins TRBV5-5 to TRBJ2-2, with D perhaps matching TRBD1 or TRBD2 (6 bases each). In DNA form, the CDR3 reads TGTGCCAGCAGCTTTAGGGCGGGGACAAACACCGGGGAGCTGTTTTTT. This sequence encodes CASSFRAGTNTGELFF. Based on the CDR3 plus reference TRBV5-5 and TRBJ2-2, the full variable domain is DAGVTQSPTHLIKTRGQQVTLRCSPISGHKSVSWYQQVLGQGPQFIFQYYEKEERGRGNFPDRFSARQFPNYSSELNVNALLLGDSALYLCASSFRAGTNTGELFFGEGSRLTVL.